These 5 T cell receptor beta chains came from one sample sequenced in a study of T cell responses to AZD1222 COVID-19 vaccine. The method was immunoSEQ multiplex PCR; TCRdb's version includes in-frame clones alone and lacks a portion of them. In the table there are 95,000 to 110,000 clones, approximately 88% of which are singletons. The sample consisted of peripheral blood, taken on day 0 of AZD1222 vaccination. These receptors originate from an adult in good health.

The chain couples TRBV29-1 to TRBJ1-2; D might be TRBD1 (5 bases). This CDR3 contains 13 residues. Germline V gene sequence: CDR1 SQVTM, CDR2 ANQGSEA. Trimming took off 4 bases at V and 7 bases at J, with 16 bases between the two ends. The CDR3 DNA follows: TGCAGCGTTGGACAGACGATGGTTGGTGGCTACACCTTC. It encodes CSVGQTMVGGYTF.

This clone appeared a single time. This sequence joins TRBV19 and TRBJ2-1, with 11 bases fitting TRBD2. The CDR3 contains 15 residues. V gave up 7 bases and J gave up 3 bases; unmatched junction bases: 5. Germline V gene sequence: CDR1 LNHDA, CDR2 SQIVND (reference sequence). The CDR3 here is CASTLGTSGYNEQFF. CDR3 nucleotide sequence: TGTGCCAGTACCCTAGGGACTAGCGGCTACAATGAGCAGTTCTTC.

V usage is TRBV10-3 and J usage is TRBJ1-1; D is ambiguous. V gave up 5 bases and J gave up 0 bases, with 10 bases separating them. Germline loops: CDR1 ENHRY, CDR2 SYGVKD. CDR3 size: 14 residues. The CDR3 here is CAISTGDMNTEAFF. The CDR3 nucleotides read TGTGCCATCAGTACGGGAGACATGAACACTGAAGCTTTCTTT.

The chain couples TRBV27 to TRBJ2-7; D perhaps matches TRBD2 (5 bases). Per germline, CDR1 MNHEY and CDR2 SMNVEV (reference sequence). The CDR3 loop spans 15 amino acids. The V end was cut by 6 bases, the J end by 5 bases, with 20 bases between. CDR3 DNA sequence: TGTGCCAGCAGCCGGACTGAGGGTAGAGTCGACGAGCAGTACTTC. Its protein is CASSRTEGRVDEQYF.

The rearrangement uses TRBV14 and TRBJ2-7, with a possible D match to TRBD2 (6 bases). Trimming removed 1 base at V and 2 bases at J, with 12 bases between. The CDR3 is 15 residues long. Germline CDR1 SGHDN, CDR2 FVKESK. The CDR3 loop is CASSQGITGAYEQYF. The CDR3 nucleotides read TGTGCCAGCAGCCAAGGTATTACGGGAGCCTACGAGCAGTACTTC.